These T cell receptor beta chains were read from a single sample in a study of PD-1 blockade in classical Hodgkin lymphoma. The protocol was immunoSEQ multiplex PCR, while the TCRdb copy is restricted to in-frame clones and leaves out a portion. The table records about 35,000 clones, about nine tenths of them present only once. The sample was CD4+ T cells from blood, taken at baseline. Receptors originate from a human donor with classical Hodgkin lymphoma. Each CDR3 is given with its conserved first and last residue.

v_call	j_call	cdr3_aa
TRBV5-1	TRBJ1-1	CASSFQRSGQRNTEAFF
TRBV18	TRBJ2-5	CASSPAETQYF
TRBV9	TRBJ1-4	CASSVTARDKMGKLFF
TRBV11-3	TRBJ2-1	CASSLMLSSYNEQFF
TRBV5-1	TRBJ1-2	CASSWGTGGLGYTF
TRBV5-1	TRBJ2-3	CASSLGLAGADTQYF
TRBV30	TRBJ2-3	CAWTPGGHGTDTQYF
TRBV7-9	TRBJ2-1	CASSFRTSGRSYNEQFF
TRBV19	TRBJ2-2	CASSSNRGPNTGELFF
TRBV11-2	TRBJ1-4	CASSSISGAEKLFF
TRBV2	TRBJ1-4	CASGREKLFF
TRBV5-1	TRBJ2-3	CASRRQTSTDTQYF
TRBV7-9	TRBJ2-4	CASSLQLTTGAKNIQYF
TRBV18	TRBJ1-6	CASSPGLSNSPLHF
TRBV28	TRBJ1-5	CASSPFSLGGGDQPQHF
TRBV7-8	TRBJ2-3	CASSQKGLRSSTDTQYF
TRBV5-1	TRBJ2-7	CASSTYSSYEQYF
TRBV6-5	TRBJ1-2	CASSYRGQGWGYTF
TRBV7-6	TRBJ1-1	CASSFPGQGLNTEAFF
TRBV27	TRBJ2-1	CASREDRGRNGRRSGSYNEQFF
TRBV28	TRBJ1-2	CASSKRGPNFLGYTF
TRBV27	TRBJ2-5	CASSPTWTGQETQYF
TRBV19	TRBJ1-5	CASSTAGTGVFQPQHF